A single sample gave rise to the 24 T cell receptor beta chains below, sequenced in a study of blood T cell repertoires in COVID-19. TCRdb's copy holds only in-frame clones and misses some; the assay was immunoSEQ multiplex PCR. The profile shows 310,000 or so clones, 70% to 90% of them singletons. Input material: PBMCs or T cells enriched from blood (not recorded which). All receptors come from a woman between 25 and 40 years old who had recovered from COVID-19.

This chain links TRBV19 with TRBJ2-1; 7 bases map to TRBD1. Unmatched junction bases numbered 7, after V lost 6 bases and J lost 8 bases. The CDR3 sequence is 13 residues long. Germline V gene data show CDR1 as LNHDA and CDR2 as SQIVND (reference sequence). DNA for the CDR3: TGTGCCAGTAGGGACGGCAGGGGGTATGAGCAGTTCTTC. Protein product: CASRDGRGYEQFF.

V usage is TRBV4-3 and J usage is TRBJ2-1; a possible D gene is TRBD2 (5 bases). Germline lookup yields CDR1 LGHNA and CDR2 YSLEER. Between the trimmed V and J ends, which lost 0 bases and 7 bases, there was a span of 16 bases. The length of the CDR3 is 16 residues. The CDR3 loop is CASSQDGGRVPNEQFF. The CDR3 DNA reads as TGCGCCAGCAGCCAAGATGGAGGCCGGGTTCCAAATGAGCAGTTCTTC.

The chain carries TRBV5-4 and TRBJ1-1; maybe TRBD1 (6 bases). The CDR3 extends over 14 amino acids. V lost 0 bases, J lost 1 base, and 7 bases lay in between. CDR1 is SGHNT and CDR2 is YYREEE in the germline V gene (reference sequence). CDR3 in DNA: TGTGCCAGCAGCTTGGTGGGACAGAACACTGAAGCTTTCTTT. Amino acid sequence: CASSLVGQNTEAFF.

The chain is built from TRBV18 and TRBJ2-2; D ambiguous. Trimming shortened V by 10 bases and J by 1 base, and 10 bases separated the two germline ends. Germline lookup yields CDR1 KGHSH and CDR2 LQKENI. The CDR3 loop spans 13 amino acids. In DNA, the CDR3 is TGTGCCACCCTGAGACTGAACACCGGGGAGCTGTTTTTT. Encoded protein: CATLRLNTGELFF.

The J gene is TRBJ1-2, the V gene TRBV19; TRBD1 matches at 7 bases. Germline CDR1 and CDR2: LNHDA and SQIVND (reference sequence). The V segment lost 5 bases and the J segment 1 base; nucleotides outside the gene matches: 1. The CDR3 spans 13 residues. Here the CDR3 reads CASSRDSNYGYTF. The CDR3 DNA follows: TGTGCCAGTAGTCGGGACAGTAACTATGGCTACACCTTC. Full variable domain (missing parts from reference TRBV19 and TRBJ1-2): DGGITQSPKYLFRKEGQNVTLSCEQNLNHDAMYWYRQDPGQGLRLIYYSQIVNDFQKGDIAEGYSVSREKKESFPLTVTSAQKNPTAFYLCASSRDSNYGYTFGSGTRLTVV.

The chain recombines TRBV6-2 or TRBV6-3 with TRBJ2-1; 13 bases are a match to TRBD2. The CDR3 has 15 residues. The germline gives CDR1 MNHEY, CDR2 SVGEGT. The J segment lost 6 bases and the V segment lost 5 bases, leaving 4 bases of the junction unmatched. The CDR3 reads CASSALAGGINEQFF. The CDR3 bases are TGTGCCAGCAGTGCACTAGCGGGGGGGATCAATGAGCAGTTCTTC.

The V call is TRBV24-1, the J call TRBJ1-5; D uncertain. V dropped 5 bases and J dropped 3 bases, with 10 bases sitting between them. CDR3 size: 14 residues. Germline-derived CDR1 and CDR2 are KGHDR and SFDVKD. The CDR3 sequence is CATSVLQDNQPQHF. For the CDR3, the DNA is TGTGCCACCAGTGTATTACAAGACAATCAGCCCCAGCATTTT.

This chain links TRBV2 with TRBJ1-4; TRBD1 is a possible D gene (6 bases). This CDR3 is built from 12 residues. Germline CDR1 is SNHLY and CDR2 is FYNNEI. Trimming took off 6 bases at V and 7 bases at J, with 9 bases between the two ends. The DNA for the CDR3 is TGTGCCAGCAGCGCACAGGGTGAAAAACTGTTTTTT. Protein sequence: CASSAQGEKLFF.

This rearrangement joins TRBV9 to TRBJ2-3, with a tentative D call TRBD2 (5 bases). CDR3 length: 16 amino acids. Trimming shortened V by 0 bases and J by 5 bases, and 16 bases separated the two germline ends. The germline gives CDR1 SGDLS, CDR2 YYNGEE. CDR3 region: CASSVASAQAGDTQYF. The CDR3, as DNA: TGTGCCAGCAGCGTAGCGTCGGCGCAGGCGGGAGATACGCAGTATTTT.

The chain couples TRBV7-2 to TRBJ2-5, with 12 bases fitting TRBD1. The V gene end was trimmed by 4 bases and the J gene end by 5 bases; junction bases not matched to a gene: 17. Germline assignment: CDR1 SGHTA and CDR2 FQGNSA. The CDR3 spans 19 residues. The DNA of the CDR3 is TGTGCCAGCAGCTCGTTGTTGGGACAGGGGGCTTACCGGCGGGAGACCCAGTACTTC. Its protein is CASSSLLGQGAYRRETQYF.

The V and J genes are TRBV7-9 and TRBJ1-2, with D tentatively TRBD1 (6 bases). The V end was cut by 3 bases, the J end by 6 bases, with 20 bases between. CDR3 length: 16 amino acids. CDR1 and CDR2 from the germline V gene are SEHNR and FQNEAQ (reference sequence). The CDR3 DNA is TGTGCCAGCAGCTTCGGGCCACAGGGAAGGTTTGATGGCTACACCTTC. It yields the protein CASSFGPQGRFDGYTF.

The sample holds one count of this clone. The V and J genes are TRBV7-6 and TRBJ1-5; D possibly corresponds to TRBD1 (6 bases). CDR3 length: 13 amino acids. V lost 1 base to trimming and J lost 13 bases, with 14 bases between them. CDR1 SGHVS and CDR2 FNYEAQ come from the germline V gene. The CDR3 bases are TGTGCCAGCAGCTTAGATCAGTCAGGACAGCAGCATTTT. Its translation: CASSLDQSGQQHF.

This chain connects TRBV6-2 or TRBV6-3 to TRBJ2-3; maybe TRBD1 (6 bases). Germline CDR1 and CDR2: MNHEY and SVGEGT. The length of the CDR3 is 15 residues. Trimming took 5 bases from V and 0 from J, leaving 12 bases between them. Here the CDR3 reads CASSSRGQSTDTQYF. CDR3 bases: TGTGCCAGCAGTAGCCGAGGACAGAGCACAGATACGCAGTATTTT.

The genes are TRBV27 and TRBJ2-5, with 9 bases identical to TRBD2. CDR3 size: 17 residues. Germline V gene sequence: CDR1 MNHEY, CDR2 SMNVEV (reference sequence). V shed 0 bases, J shed 0 bases, and the junction held 5 bases outside the gene matches. CDR3 DNA: TGTGCCAGCAGTTTATCGAATGCGGGGGGGTACCAAGAGACCCAGTACTTC. Protein sequence: CASSLSNAGGYQETQYF.

The chain carries TRBV10-1 and TRBJ1-4; D may be TRBD1 (5 bases). This CDR3 region has 17 residues. Trimming removed 7 bases from V and 2 bases from J, with 20 bases in between. The germline V gene encodes CDR1 WNHNN and CDR2 SYGVQD (reference sequence). The CDR3 bases are TGCGCCAGCATTCAAAACCAGGGTCTCTGGACTAATGAAAAACTGTTTTTT. It encodes CASIQNQGLWTNEKLFF.

The J gene is TRBJ2-5, the V gene TRBV2, with 13 bases fitting TRBD2. The CDR3 spans 16 residues. J was trimmed by 0 bases and V by 6 bases; bases with no gene match: 4. In germline, CDR1 is SNHLY, CDR2 FYNNEI. Here the CDR3 reads CASRTSGGTNQETQYF. The CDR3 nucleotides read TGTGCCAGCAGGACTAGCGGGGGGACCAACCAAGAGACCCAGTACTTC.

This clone was recorded once. V gene TRBV4-2 combines with J gene TRBJ2-7; TRBD2 matches 9 bases. Trimming removed 0 bases from V and 0 bases from J; junction bases left unmatched: 9. The CDR3 contains 18 residues. Germline assignment: CDR1 LGHNA and CDR2 YNFKEQ. The CDR3 coding sequence is TGTGCCAGCAGCCAAGATTCGTTGAGCGGGGGGAGCTCCTACGAGCAGTACTTC. Protein sequence: CASSQDSLSGGSSYEQYF.

This chain uses TRBV6-5 with TRBJ2-7, with D perhaps matching TRBD2 (6 bases). This CDR3 has 13 residues. Per germline, CDR1 MNHEY and CDR2 SVGAGI. V lost 6 bases, J lost 1 base, and 10 bases lay in between. Written as DNA, the CDR3 is TGTGCCAGCAGCCGGGGACTGTCCTACGAGCAGTACTTC. It is translated as CASSRGLSYEQYF.

The rearrangement links TRBV7-8 to TRBJ2-2; 8 bases are a match to TRBD2. Germline V gene data show CDR1 as SGHVS and CDR2 as FQNEAQ. The CDR3 loop spans 19 amino acids. V was clipped by 2 bases and J by 6 bases; unmatched bases: 17. The CDR3 is CASSLKVVGGLAHAGELFF. The CDR3 DNA follows: TGTGCCAGCAGCTTAAAGGTAGTTGGCGGACTAGCCCACGCCGGGGAGCTGTTTTTT.

V usage is TRBV5-5 and J usage is TRBJ2-4; the D gene is possibly TRBD1 (5 bases). Trimming removed 0 bases at V and 7 bases at J, with 11 bases between. The CDR3 contains 14 residues. Germline CDR1 SGHKS, CDR2 YYEKEE (reference sequence). The CDR3 DNA follows: TGTGCCAGCAGCTTGGAGATGAAGGGGAACATTCAGTACTTC. As protein: CASSLEMKGNIQYF.

V usage is TRBV5-4 and J usage is TRBJ2-5; D unclear. Trimming pared 2 bases from V and 5 bases from J, leaving 4 bases between. The germline CDR1 and CDR2 sequences are SGHNT and YYREEE (reference sequence). This CDR3 comprises 11 residues. CDR3 DNA sequence: TGTGCCAGCAGCTTCGGGGAGACCCAGTACTTC. Encoded protein: CASSFGETQYF.

This chain joins TRBV29-1 and TRBJ1-2, with 8 positions matching TRBD1. The length of the CDR3 is 12 residues. Germline V gives CDR1 SQVTM, CDR2 ANQGSEA. The ends lost 4 bases at V and 4 bases at J; junction bases unmatched: 2. CDR3 residues: CSVGQGSYGYTF. In DNA form, the CDR3 reads TGCAGCGTTGGACAGGGGTCCTATGGCTACACCTTC. Complete variable domain (other parts from reference TRBV29-1 and TRBJ1-2): SAVISQKPSRDICQRGTSLTIQCQVDSQVTMMFWYRQQPGQSLTLIATANQGSEATYESGFVIDKFPISRPNLTFSTLTVSNMSPEDSSIYLCSVGQGSYGYTFGSGTRLTVV.

The chain joins TRBV5-8 to TRBJ2-3; 9 nucleotides align to TRBD2. J gave up 5 bases and V 2 bases, and 9 bases lay outside the gene matches. Germline assignment: CDR1 SGHTS and CDR2 YDEGEE. The CDR3 contains 16 residues. Written as DNA, the CDR3 is TGTGCCAGCAGCTTAGGGCTAGCGGGGTCTGGAGATACGCAGTATTTT. It encodes CASSLGLAGSGDTQYF.

The chain uses TRBV19 and TRBJ1-1; D remains ambiguous. The CDR3 contains 14 residues. The V gene's germline CDR1 is LNHDA and CDR2 SQIVND (reference sequence). Trimming cost V 5 bases and J 5 bases, with 15 bases left between them. The CDR3 is CASSPAWRVTEAFF. The CDR3 DNA follows: TGTGCCAGTAGTCCGGCTTGGCGGGTAACTGAAGCTTTCTTT.